The clone carrying this T cell receptor (beta chain) has ten or more counts. The read ends 3 residues before the CDR3 terminus; that terminus is restored from the germline J gene. V lost 5 bases and J 5 bases, leaving 10 bases between the germline ends. Germline CDR1 and CDR2: SGHTA and FQGNSA. CDR3 length equals 13 residues. The data were taken from a study of T cell clonality in common variable immunodeficiency. The protocol was immunoSEQ multiplex PCR, while the TCRdb copy is restricted to in-frame clones and leaves out a portion. Found here are about 39,000 clones, no singletons; the ten largest cover roughly 2.9%.

The origin of this receptor is a person aged 18-69 years in good health. The chain employs TRBV7-2 and TRBJ2-1, with unresolved D. Material: peripheral blood mononuclear cells. The sequenced part of the CDR3 DNA is TGTGCCAGCAGCACAAGAACACACAATGAG. This translates into CASSTRTHNE. The CDR3 in full is CASSTRTHNEQFF.